This T cell receptor beta chain was observed in a study of Ad26.COV2.S vaccination and SARS-CoV-2 variants. Study as a whole: As a participant in COV1001, the donor was in the Ad26.COV2.S trial arm. Ad26.COV2.S was injected intramuscularly once or twice, 56 days apart.

Treatment here: around 19 received Ad26.COV2.S at low or high dose, single or two shots; about 5 received placebo; per-sample allocation not given. Collection of samples fell on day 63 after the first vaccine or placebo injection. Donor was an adult aged 18-55 years in Boston. The junction had 3 bases not matched to a gene; V was cut back by 4 bases and J by 2 bases. Germline-derived CDR1 and CDR2 are MNHNS and SASEGT. This CDR3 has 16 amino acids. Data came from immunoSEQ multiplex PCR; TCRdb stores just in-frame clones and leaves some out. The top ten hold about 1.5% of the sample, which has about 680,000 clones, around 89% seen once.

This chain joins TRBV6-1 and TRBJ2-2, with TRBD2 matching over 11 bases. The receptor was derived from a person between 18 and 65 years old who received the Ad26.COV2.S COVID-19 vaccine or a placebo. Sequenced here: peripheral blood, sampled in a trial of Ad26.COV2.S vaccine versus placebo. As DNA, the CDR3 is TGTGCCAGCAGTGGCCTAGCGGGAGGAAACACCGGGGAGCTGTTTTTT. This encodes CASSGLAGGNTGELFF.